The present T cell receptor beta chain was sequenced within a study of beta chain features in type 1 diabetes. Findings of the study overall: Among all four CD4+ subsets, Type 1 diabetes patients had TCRB CDR3s that were moderately but significantly shorter.

The investigators reverse transcribed all of the isolated RNA, so they sequenced expressed TCRB transcripts. Libraries were prepared by immunoSEQ multiplex PCR; TCRdb keeps only in-frame clonotypes and omits some of them. The sample has around 130,000 clones, 16% seen once. The CDR3 is 15 amino acids. The germline gives CDR1 SEHNR, CDR2 FQNEAQ (reference sequence). On this clone: Its specificity is unknown.

The sequence was collected from a man under 40 with type 1 diabetes. Sequencing input: central memory CD4+ T cells from blood. The chain joins TRBV7-9 to TRBJ2-5; D is ambiguous. Matching the DNA end better, TRBJ2-7 makes the J call doubtful. DNA of the CDR3: TGTGCCAGCAGCTCGCAGAGGCTTACCTCCTACGAGCAGTACTTC. This sequence encodes CASSSQRLTSYEQYF.